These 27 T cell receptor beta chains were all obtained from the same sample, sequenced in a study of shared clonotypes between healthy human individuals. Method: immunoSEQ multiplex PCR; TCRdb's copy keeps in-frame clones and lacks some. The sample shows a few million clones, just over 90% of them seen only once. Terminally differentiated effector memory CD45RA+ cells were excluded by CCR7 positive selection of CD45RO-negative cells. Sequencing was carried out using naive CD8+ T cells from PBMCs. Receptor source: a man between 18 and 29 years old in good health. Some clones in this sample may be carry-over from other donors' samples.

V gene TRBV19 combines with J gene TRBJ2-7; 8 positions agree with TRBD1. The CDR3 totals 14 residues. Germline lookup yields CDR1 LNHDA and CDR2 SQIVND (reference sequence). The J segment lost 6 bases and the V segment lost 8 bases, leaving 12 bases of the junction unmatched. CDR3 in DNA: TGTGCCAGTGAGACAGGGGACGCTGGGAGCGAGCAGTACTTC. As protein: CASETGDAGSEQYF.

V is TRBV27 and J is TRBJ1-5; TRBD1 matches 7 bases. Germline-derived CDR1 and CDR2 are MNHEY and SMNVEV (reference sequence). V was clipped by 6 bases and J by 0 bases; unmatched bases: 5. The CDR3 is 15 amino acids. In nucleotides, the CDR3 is TGTGCCAGCAGGGGACAGATTTATAGCAATCAGCCCCAGCATTTT. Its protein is CASRGQIYSNQPQHF.

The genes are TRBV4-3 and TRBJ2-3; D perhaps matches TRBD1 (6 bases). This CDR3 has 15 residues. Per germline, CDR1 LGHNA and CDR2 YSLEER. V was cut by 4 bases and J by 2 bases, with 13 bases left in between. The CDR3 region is CASSPRDKNTDTQYF. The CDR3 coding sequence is TGCGCCAGCAGCCCCCGGGACAAAAACACAGATACGCAGTATTTT.

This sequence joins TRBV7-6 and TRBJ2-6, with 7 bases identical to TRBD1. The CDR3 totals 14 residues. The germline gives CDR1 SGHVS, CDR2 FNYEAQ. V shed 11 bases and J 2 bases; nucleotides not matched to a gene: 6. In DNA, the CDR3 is TGTGCCTGCCGGACAGGAGCTGGGGCCAACGTCCTGACTTTC. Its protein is CACRTGAGANVLTF. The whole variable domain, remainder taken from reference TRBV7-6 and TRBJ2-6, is GAGVSQSPRYKVTKRGQDVALRCDPISGHVSLYWYRQALGQGPEFLTYFNYEAQQDKSGLPNDRFSAERPEGSISTLTIQRTEQRDSAMYRCACRTGAGANVLTFGAGSRLTVL.

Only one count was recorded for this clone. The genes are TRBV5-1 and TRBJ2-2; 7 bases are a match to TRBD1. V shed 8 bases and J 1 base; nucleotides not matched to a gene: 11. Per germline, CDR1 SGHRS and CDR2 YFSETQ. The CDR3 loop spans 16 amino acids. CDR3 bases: TGCGCCAGTAAACGGGACAGCCATATGAACACCGGGGAGCTGTTTTTT. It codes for CASKRDSHMNTGELFF.

The CDR3 sequence: CASSLGGWGRSGETQYF. In DNA, the CDR3 is TGTGCCAGCAGCTTGGGGGGCTGGGGGCGGAGTGGAGAGACCCAGTACTTC. V is TRBV5-6 and J is TRBJ2-5; D is perhaps TRBD1 (6 bases). V lost 0 bases and J lost 4, with 19 bases in between. Germline V lookup: CDR1 SGHDT, CDR2 YYEEEE. This CDR3 spans 17 amino acids.

This CDR3 is CASSERRLPTEAFF. The CDR3 coding sequence is TGTGCCAGCAGTGAACGGCGGCTGCCCACTGAAGCTTTCTTT. J is TRBJ1-1 and V is TRBV6-1; D gene ambiguous. CDR1 is MNHNS and CDR2 is SASEGT in the germline V gene. This CDR3 spans 14 amino acids. With 2 bases removed from V and 4 bases from J, the gap between germline ends came to 11 bases.

CDR3 loop: CASSFWQTNYEQYF. In DNA form, the CDR3 reads TGTGCCAGCAGCTTCTGGCAGACGAATTACGAGCAGTACTTC. This rearrangement joins TRBV7-8 to TRBJ2-7; no clear D. V lost 3 bases and J lost 4, with 13 bases in between. This CDR3 is 14 amino acids long. Germline V gives CDR1 SGHVS, CDR2 FQNEAQ.

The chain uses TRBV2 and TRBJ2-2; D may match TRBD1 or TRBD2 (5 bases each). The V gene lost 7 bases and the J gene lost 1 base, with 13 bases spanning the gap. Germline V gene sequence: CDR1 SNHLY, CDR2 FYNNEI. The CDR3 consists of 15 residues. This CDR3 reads CASKGSVMNTGELFF. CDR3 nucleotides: TGTGCCAGCAAGGGGAGTGTCATGAACACCGGGGAGCTGTTTTTT.

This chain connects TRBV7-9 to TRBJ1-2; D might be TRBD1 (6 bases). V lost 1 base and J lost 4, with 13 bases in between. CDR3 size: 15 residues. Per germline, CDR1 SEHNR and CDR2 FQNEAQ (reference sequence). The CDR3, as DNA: TGTGCCAGCAGCTTAGGCAACCGGGGGGCCTATGGCTACACCTTC. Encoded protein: CASSLGNRGAYGYTF.

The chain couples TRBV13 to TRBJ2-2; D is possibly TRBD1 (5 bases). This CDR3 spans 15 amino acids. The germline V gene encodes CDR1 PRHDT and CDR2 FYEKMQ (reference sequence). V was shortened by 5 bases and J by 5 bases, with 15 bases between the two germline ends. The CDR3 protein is CASSTGTVGTGELFF. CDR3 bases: TGTGCCAGCAGCACAGGAACCGTGGGTACCGGGGAGCTGTTTTTT.

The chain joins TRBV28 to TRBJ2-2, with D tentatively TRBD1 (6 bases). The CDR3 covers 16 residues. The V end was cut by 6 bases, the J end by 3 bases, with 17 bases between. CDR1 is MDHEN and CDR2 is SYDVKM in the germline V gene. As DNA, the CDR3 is TGTGCCAGCAGCTCTGGGCAGGGGATAGACACCGGGGAGCTGTTTTTT. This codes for CASSSGQGIDTGELFF.

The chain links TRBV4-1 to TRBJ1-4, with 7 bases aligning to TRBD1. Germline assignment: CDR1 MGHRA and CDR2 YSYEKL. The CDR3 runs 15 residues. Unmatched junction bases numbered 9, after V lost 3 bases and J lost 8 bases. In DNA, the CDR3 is TGCGCCAGCAGCCAGGAAGGGGGCGCGGGGGAAAAACTGTTTTTT. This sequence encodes CASSQEGGAGEKLFF.

CDR3 nucleotides: TGTGCCAGCAGTTACTTGACTGGCGGGGGTAATGAGCAGTTCTTC. Its protein is CASSYLTGGGNEQFF. The chain is built from TRBV6-6 and TRBJ2-1, with TRBD2 identical over 7 bases. Per the germline V gene, CDR1 is MNHNY and CDR2 is SVGAGI (reference sequence). The CDR3 contains 15 residues. Trimming at V came to 1 base and at J to 7 bases, leaving 7 bases not matched to a gene.

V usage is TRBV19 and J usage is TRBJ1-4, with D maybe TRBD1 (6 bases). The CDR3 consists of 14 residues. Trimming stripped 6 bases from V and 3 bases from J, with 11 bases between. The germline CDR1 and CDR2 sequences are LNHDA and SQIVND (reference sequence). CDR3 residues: CASSATGPNEKLFF. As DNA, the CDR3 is TGTGCCAGTAGCGCGACAGGCCCTAATGAAAAACTGTTTTTT.

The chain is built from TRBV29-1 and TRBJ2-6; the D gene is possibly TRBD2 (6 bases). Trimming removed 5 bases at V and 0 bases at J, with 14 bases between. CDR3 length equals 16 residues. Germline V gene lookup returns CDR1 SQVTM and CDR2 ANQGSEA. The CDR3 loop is CSVRSRDSSGANVLTF. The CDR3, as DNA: TGCAGCGTTCGGAGCAGGGACTCCTCTGGGGCCAACGTCCTGACTTTC.

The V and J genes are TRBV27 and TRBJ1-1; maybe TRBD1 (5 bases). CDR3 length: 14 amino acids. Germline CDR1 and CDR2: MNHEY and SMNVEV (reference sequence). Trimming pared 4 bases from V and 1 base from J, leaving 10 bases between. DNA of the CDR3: TGTGCCAGCAGTTCCAGGGCTTGGAACACTGAAGCTTTCTTT. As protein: CASSSRAWNTEAFF.

The CDR3: CASTSGGRANQPQHF. CDR3 coding DNA: TGTGCCAGCACCTCTGGGGGGCGGGCAAATCAGCCCCAGCATTTT. The chain uses TRBV6-4 and TRBJ1-5; D might be TRBD1 (6 bases). The CDR3 totals 15 residues. V dropped 7 bases and J dropped 4 bases, with 17 bases sitting between them. The V gene's germline CDR1 is MRHNA and CDR2 SNTAGT.

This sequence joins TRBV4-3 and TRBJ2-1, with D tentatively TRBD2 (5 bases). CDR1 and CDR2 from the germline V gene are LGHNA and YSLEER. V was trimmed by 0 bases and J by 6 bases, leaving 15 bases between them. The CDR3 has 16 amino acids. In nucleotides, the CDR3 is TGCGCCAGCAGCCAAGATCGACGGACTCCCTTCAATGAGCAGTTCTTC. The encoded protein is CASSQDRRTPFNEQFF.

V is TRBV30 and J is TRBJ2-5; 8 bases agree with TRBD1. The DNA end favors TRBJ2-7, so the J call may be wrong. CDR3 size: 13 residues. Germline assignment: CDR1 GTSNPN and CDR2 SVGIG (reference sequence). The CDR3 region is CAWSETGVFEQYF. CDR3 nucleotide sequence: TGTGCCTGGAGTGAGACAGGGGTATTCGAGCAGTACTTC.

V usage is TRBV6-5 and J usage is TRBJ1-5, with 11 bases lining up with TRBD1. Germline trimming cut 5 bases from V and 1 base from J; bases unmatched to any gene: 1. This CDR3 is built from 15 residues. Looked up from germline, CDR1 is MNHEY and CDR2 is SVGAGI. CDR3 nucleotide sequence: TGTGCCAGCAGTGGGGACAGGGGGAGCAATCAGCCCCAGCATTTT. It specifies CASSGDRGSNQPQHF.

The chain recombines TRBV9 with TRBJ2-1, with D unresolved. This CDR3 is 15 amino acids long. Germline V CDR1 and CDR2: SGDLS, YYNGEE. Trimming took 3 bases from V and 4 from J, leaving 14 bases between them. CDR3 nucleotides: TGTGCCAGCAGCGCGGGTTCGAACGGATACAATGAGCAGTTCTTC. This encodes CASSAGSNGYNEQFF.

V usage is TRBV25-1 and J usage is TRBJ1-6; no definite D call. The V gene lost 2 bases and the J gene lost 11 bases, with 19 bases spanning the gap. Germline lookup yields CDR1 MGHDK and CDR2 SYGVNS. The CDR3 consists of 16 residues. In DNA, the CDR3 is TGTGCCAGCAGTGAACGTGGGATTTTGGAGATGCCACCCCTCCACTTT. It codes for CASSERGILEMPPLHF.

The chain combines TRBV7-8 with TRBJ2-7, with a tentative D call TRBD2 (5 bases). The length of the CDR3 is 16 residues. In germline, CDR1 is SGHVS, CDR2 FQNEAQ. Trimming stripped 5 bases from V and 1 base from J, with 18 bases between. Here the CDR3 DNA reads TGTGCCAGCAGCGACCCAACGGGCCGGACTTCCTACGAGCAGTACTTC. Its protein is CASSDPTGRTSYEQYF.

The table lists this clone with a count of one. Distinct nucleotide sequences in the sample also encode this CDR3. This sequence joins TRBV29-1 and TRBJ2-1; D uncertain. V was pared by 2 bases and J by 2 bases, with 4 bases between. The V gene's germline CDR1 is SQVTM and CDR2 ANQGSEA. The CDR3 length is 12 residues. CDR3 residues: CSVERAYNEQFF. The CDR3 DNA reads TGCAGCGTTGAAAGGGCCTACAATGAGCAGTTCTTC.

CDR3 region: CASAREDYEQYF. In DNA, the CDR3 is TGTGCTAGCGCGAGGGAGGACTACGAGCAGTACTTC. The chain combines TRBV12-5 with TRBJ2-7, with D maybe TRBD2 (6 bases). CDR3 size: 12 residues. Trimming took off 9 bases at V and 3 bases at J, with 12 bases between the two ends. Germline V gene sequence: CDR1 LGHNT, CDR2 FRNRAP.

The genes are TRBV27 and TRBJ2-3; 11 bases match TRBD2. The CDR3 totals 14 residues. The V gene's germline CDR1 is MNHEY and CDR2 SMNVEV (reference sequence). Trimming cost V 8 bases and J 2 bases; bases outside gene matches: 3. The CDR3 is CASGTSGTTDTQYF. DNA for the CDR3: TGTGCCAGCGGGACTAGCGGCACCACAGATACGCAGTATTTT.